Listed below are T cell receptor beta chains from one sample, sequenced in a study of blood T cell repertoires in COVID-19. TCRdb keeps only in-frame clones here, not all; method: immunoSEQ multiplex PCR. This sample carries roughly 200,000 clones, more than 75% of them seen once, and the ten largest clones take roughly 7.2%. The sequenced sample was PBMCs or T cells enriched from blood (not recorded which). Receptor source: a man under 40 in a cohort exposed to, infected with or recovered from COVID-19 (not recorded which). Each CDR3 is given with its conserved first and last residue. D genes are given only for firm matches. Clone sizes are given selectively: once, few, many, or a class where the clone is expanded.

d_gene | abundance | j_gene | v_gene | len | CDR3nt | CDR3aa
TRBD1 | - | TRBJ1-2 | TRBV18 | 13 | TGTGCCAGCTCACTCCGACAGGGCGATGGCTACACCTTC | CASSLRQGDGYTF
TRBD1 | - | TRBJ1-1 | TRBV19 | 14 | TGTGCCAGTAGGACACAGGGGAGCGGCACTGAAGCTTTCTTT | CASRTQGSGTEAFF
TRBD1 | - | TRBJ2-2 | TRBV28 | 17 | TGTGCCAGCAGTTTACCTACAGGGGGCATTCACACCGGGGAGCTGTTTTTT | CASSLPTGGIHTGELFF
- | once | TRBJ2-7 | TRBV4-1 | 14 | TGCGCCAGCAGCCAACACGGAGGAAACTACGAGCAGTACTTC | CASSQHGGNYEQYF
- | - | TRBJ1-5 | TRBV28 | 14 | TGTGCCAGCAGTTATGCGAGAGAATTTAAGCCCCAGCATTTT | CASSYAREFKPQHF
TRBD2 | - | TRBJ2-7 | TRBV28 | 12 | TGTGCCAGCAGACAAACTAGCGGGAACTCCTTCTTC | CASRQTSGNSFF
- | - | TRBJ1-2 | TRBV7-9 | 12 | TGTGCCAGCACCCCCGGCGGGGGCGGCTACACCTTC | CASTPGGGGYTF
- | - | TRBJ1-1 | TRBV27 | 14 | TGTGCCAGCGAAAGGGGGGGTGGGTACACTGAAGCTTTCTTT | CASERGGGYTEAFF
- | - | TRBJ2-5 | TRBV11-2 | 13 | TGTGCCAGCAGCTTATTCCGGAGTGAGACCCAGTACTTC | CASSLFRSETQYF
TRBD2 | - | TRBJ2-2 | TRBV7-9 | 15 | TGTGCCAGCAGCTTAGCCCCGGGACTACGCGGGGAGCTGTTTTTT | CASSLAPGLRGELFF
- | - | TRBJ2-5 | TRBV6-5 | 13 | TGTGCCAGCAGAGCTGAACTAGGGGAGACCCAGTACTTC | CASRAELGETQYF
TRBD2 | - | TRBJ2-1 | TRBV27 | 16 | TGTGCCAGCAGTACCTACGGACTAGCGGGAGCCTATGAGCAGTTCTTC | CASSTYGLAGAYEQFF
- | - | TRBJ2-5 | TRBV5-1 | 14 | TGCGCCAGCAGCACCGGACACCCCCAAGAGACCCAGTACTTC | CASSTGHPQETQYF
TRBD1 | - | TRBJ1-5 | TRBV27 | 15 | TGTGCCAGCAGTAATACAGGGGATATGGATCAGCCCCAGCATTTT | CASSNTGDMDQPQHF
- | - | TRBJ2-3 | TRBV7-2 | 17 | TGTGCCAGCAGCTTAGGACCGGCCGGACTAAGCACAGATACGCAGTATTTT | CASSLGPAGLSTDTQYF
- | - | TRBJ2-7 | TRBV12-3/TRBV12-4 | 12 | TGTGCCAGCAGCTCCGGGACACCCGAGCAGTACTTC | CASSSGTPEQYF
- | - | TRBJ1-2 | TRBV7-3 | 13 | TGTGCCAGCAGCTTACAGGGAATGGAAGGCTACACCTTC | CASSLQGMEGYTF
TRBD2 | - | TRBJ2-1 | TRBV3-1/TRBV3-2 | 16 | TGTGCCAGCAGCCCCCTCGGTGTAGCGGGAAACAATGAGCAGTTCTTC | CASSPLGVAGNNEQFF
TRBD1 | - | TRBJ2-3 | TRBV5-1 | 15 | TGCGCCAGCAGCTGGAGGACAGGGAGGAAGGATACGCAGTATTTT | CASSWRTGRKDTQYF
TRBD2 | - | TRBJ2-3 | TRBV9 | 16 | TGTGCCAGCAGCGTGTCAGCGGGGGGAAGCACAGATACGCAGTATTTT | CASSVSAGGSTDTQYF
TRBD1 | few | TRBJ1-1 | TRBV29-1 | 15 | TGCAGCGTAAACGAACGGACAGGGACAAACACTGAAGCTTTCTTT | CSVNERTGTNTEAFF
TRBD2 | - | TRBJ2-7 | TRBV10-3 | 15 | TGTGCCATCAGTGAGTCCGAGCGGGGGAAGTACGAGCAGTACTTC | CAISESERGKYEQYF
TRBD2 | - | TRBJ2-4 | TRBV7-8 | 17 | TGTGCCAGCAGCTTGGGACTAGCGGGCCAAGCCAAAAACATTCAGTACTTC | CASSLGLAGQAKNIQYF
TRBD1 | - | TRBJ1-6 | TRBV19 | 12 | TGTGCCAGTAGTCCCCAGGGGGGCACCCTCCACTTT | CASSPQGGTLHF
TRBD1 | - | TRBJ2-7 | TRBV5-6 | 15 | TGTGCCAGCAGCTCAAGGAGGCAGGGGGCTTTCGAGCAGTACTTC | CASSSRRQGAFEQYF
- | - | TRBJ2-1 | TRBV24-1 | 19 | TGTGCCACCAGTGCAGGGCCAGGGCAATATTCCCTTAGCTACAATGAGCAGTTCTTC | CATSAGPGQYSLSYNEQFF
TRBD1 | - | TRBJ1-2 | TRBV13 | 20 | TGTGCCAGCAGCTTAACGGTTGATTTCGCTCGGACAGGCTTAAACTATGGCTACACCTTC | CASSLTVDFARTGLNYGYTF
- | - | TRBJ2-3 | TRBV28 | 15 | TGTGCCAGCAGTTTCCGGGCAGGGGAAGCAGATACGCAGTATTTT | CASSFRAGEADTQYF
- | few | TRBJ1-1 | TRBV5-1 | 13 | TGCGCCAGCAGCTTGCGAATACAGGATGAAGCTTTCTTT | CASSLRIQDEAFF
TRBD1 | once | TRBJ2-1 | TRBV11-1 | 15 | TGTGCCAGCAGCTCGGGACAGGGAATAGGTAATGAGCAGTTCTTC | CASSSGQGIGNEQFF
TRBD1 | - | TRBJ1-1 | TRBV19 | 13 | TGTGCCAGCACAGGGGCTCCGAACACTGAAGCTTTCTTT | CASTGAPNTEAFF
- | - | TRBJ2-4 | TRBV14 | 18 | TGTGCCAGCAGCCCGCAAAGGGACAGCTTTAGCGGCAAAAACATTCAGTACTTC | CASSPQRDSFSGKNIQYF
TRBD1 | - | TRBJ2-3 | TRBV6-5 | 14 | TGTGCCAGCAGGAAACAGGGGGCCGGGGATACGCAGTATTTT | CASRKQGAGDTQYF
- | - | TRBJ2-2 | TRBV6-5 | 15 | TGTGCCAGCAGTTACGAGGTCAGCCCGGCCGGGGAGCTGTTTTTT | CASSYEVSPAGELFF
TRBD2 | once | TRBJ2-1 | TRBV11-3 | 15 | TGTGCCAGCAGCTTAGGACTAGCGGCCTACAATGAGCAGTTCTTC | CASSLGLAAYNEQFF
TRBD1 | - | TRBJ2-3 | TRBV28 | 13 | TGTGCCAGCAGGCCACCCCCAGGGGGTACGCAGTATTTT | CASRPPPGGTQYF
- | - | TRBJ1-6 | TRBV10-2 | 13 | TGCGCCAGCAGACAGAGCTATAATTCACCCCTCCACTTT | CASRQSYNSPLHF
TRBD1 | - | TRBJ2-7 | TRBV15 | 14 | TGTGCCACCAGCAGGGGACAGGAAACCTACGAGCAGTACTTC | CATSRGQETYEQYF
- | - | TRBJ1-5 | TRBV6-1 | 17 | TGTGCCAGCAGCGAAAGGAGGCACGGGGATAGCAATCAGCCCCAGCATTTT | CASSERRHGDSNQPQHF
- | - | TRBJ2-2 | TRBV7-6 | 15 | TGTGCCAGCAGCTTCGTTCAGAGGGGGACCGGGGAGCTGTTTTTT | CASSFVQRGTGELFF
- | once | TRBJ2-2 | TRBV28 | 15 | TGTGCCAGCAGTTTTGGACACCCGAACACCGGGGAGCTGTTTTTT | CASSFGHPNTGELFF
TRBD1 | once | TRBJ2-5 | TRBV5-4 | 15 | TGTGCCAGCAGCTTCCCGCAGGGGGCATCAGAGACCCAGTACTTC | CASSFPQGASETQYF
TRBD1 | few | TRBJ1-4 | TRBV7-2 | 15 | TGTGCCAGCAGCTTAGGGACAGGGACTAATGAAAAACTGTTTTTT | CASSLGTGTNEKLFF
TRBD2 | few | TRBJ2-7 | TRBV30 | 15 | TGTGCCTGGGGACTAGCGGGAGTCATATCGCACGAGCAGTACTTC | CAWGLAGVISHEQYF
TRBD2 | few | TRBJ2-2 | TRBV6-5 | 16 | TGTGCCAGCAGTTACCTAGCGGGAGGCTGGGCCGGGGAGCTGTTTTTT | CASSYLAGGWAGELFF
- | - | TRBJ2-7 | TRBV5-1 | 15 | TGCGCCAGCAGCCTTCAAGGGGACTCCGCCTACGAGCAGTACTTC | CASSLQGDSAYEQYF
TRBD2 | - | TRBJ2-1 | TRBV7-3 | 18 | TGTGCCAGCCTCCCGGGACTAGCGGTAGTGCGAATCCCTAATGAGCAGTTCTTC | CASLPGLAVVRIPNEQFF
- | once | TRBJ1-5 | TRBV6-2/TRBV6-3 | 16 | TGTGCCAGCAGTTATTGGACAGCTCCTTCCAATCAGCCCCAGCATTTT | CASSYWTAPSNQPQHF